The 20 T cell receptor beta chains in this list originate from one sample, sequenced in a study of patients and donors after allogeneic stem cell transplantation (TCRdb year 2020). Libraries were made using RT-PCR. Sequencing was performed on a NextSeq 550. Using fastp trimming at Q25 and MiXCR clonotype assembly, TCRdb reanalyzed the public sequencing data and kept in-frame beta chains. Each CDR3 protein appears once, grouped with its most common genes and DNA. For this sample there are about 110,000 distinct CDR3 sequences; roughly 37% appear just once. The top ten hold roughly 30% of the sample. The sample comprised blood, either unsorted or a sorted T cell fraction (not recorded which). The receptors shown here come from a human donor who was either an allogeneic HSCT recipient or a stem cell or donor lymphocyte infusion donor (not recorded which). It is not recorded whose cells these are; they may come from a transplant donor.

The V gene is TRBV29-1, the J gene TRBJ2-2; the D call may be TRBD1 or TRBD2 (5 bases each). V was pared by 7 bases and J by 0 bases, with 18 bases between. From germline, CDR1 is SQVTM and CDR2 ANQGSEA. This CDR3 has 16 residues. Here the CDR3 reads CSAPEPGRTNTGELFF. CDR3 DNA sequence: TGCAGCGCCCCCGAGCCGGGACGGACGAACACCGGGGAGCTGTTTTTT.

This clonotype has only a few counts. J is TRBJ1-5 and V is TRBV2; perhaps TRBD1 as D (5 bases). The V gene's germline CDR1 is SNHLY and CDR2 FYNNEI. Trimming removed 5 bases at V and 2 bases at J, with 22 bases between. The CDR3 contains 18 residues. CDR3 residues: CASSPSWGRNRGNQPQHF. As DNA, the CDR3 is TGTGCCAGCAGTCCTAGTTGGGGACGGAACCGAGGCAATCAGCCCCAGCATTTT.

The rearrangement links TRBV7-9 to TRBJ2-1; D possibly corresponds to TRBD2 (6 bases). The CDR3 contains 14 residues. Germline V gene lookup returns CDR1 SEHNR and CDR2 FQNEAQ (reference sequence). Between the trimmed V and J ends, which lost 1 base and 8 bases, there was a span of 12 bases. CDR3 protein: CASSLDGRGYEQFF. CDR3 nucleotide sequence: TGTGCCAGCAGCTTAGACGGGAGAGGCTATGAGCAGTTCTTC.

Only a few counts were recorded for this clonotype. The chain has TRBV27 and TRBJ2-7; D is undetermined. The CDR3 covers 14 residues. The germline V gene has CDR1 MNHEY and CDR2 SMNVEV (reference sequence). The V end was cut by 4 bases, the J end by 3 bases, with 13 bases between. Written as DNA, the CDR3 is TGTGCCAGCAGTTCCGCGCGGAGAGGCTACGAGCAGTACTTC. It is translated as CASSSARRGYEQYF.

This clonotype was observed a few times. The V call is TRBV11-2, the J call TRBJ2-1; D call uncertain. Trimming removed 1 base from V and 2 bases from J, with 6 bases in between. This CDR3 spans 14 amino acids. Germline V gene data show CDR1 as SGHAT and CDR2 as FQNNGV. The CDR3 bases are TGTGCCAGCAGCTTAGGGTTAGCCTACAATGAGCAGTTCTTC. It codes for CASSLGLAYNEQFF.

This clonotype was picked up a small number of times. The V and J genes are TRBV20-1 and TRBJ1-5, with 11 nucleotides matching TRBD1. Germline V gene data show CDR1 as DFQATT and CDR2 as SNEGSKA (reference sequence). This CDR3 has 16 residues. V dropped 5 bases and J dropped 4; count of bases not matched to a gene: 10. The CDR3 nucleotides are TGCAGTGCTCCCATCGTAGGGACAGGGGGAAATCAGCCCCAGCATTTT. Encoded protein: CSAPIVGTGGNQPQHF.

The V gene is TRBV7-2, the J gene TRBJ2-5, with 7 bases lining up with TRBD2. Trimming at V came to 3 bases and at J to 4 bases, leaving 5 bases not matched to a gene. Germline lookup yields CDR1 SGHTA and CDR2 FQGNSA. CDR3 length: 14 residues. The DNA of the CDR3 is TGTGCCAGCAGCTTTGCGGGAGAAGGAGAGACCCAGTACTTC. Translated, it gives CASSFAGEGETQYF. Based on the CDR3 plus reference TRBV7-2 and TRBJ2-5, the full variable domain is GAGVSQSPSNKVTEKGKDVELRCDPISGHTALYWYRQSLGQGLEFLIYFQGNSAPDKSGLPSDRFSAERTGGSVSTLTIQRTQQEDSAVYLCASSFAGEGETQYFGPGTRLLVL.

This chain connects TRBV29-1 to TRBJ2-1; no definite D call. The V end was cut by 5 bases, the J end by 4 bases, with 15 bases between. The CDR3 is 14 residues long. Per the germline V gene, CDR1 is SQVTM and CDR2 is ANQGSEA. CDR3 in DNA: TGCAGCGTTCCCGTCGGTAAGGGATACAATGAGCAGTTCTTC. Residues: CSVPVGKGYNEQFF.

This sequence joins TRBV7-9 and TRBJ2-1; D gene uncertain. CDR1 and CDR2 from the germline V gene are SEHNR and FQNEAQ (reference sequence). Between the trimmed V and J ends, which lost 5 bases and 9 bases, there was a span of 8 bases. The CDR3 contains 11 residues. DNA of the CDR3: TGTGCCAGCAGCCCAGGTAGTGAGCAGTTCTTC. Protein product: CASSPGSEQFF.

The genes are TRBV5-5 and TRBJ1-5; D ambiguous. The CDR3 is 16 amino acids. Per germline, CDR1 SGHKS and CDR2 YYEKEE (reference sequence). The V and J ends lost 1 base and 0 bases respectively, with 11 bases between them. The CDR3 nucleotides read TGTGCCAGCAGCTTGTGGTCGGGCGGTAGCAATCAGCCCCAGCATTTT. Its protein is CASSLWSGGSNQPQHF.

The CDR3 DNA sequence: TGTGCCAGCAGCTTAGCGCGGGCGTGGGGTGACACTGAAGCTTTCTTT. The encoded protein is CASSLARAWGDTEAFF. The rearrangement joins TRBV7-9 to TRBJ1-1, with D unresolved. Germline CDR1 is SEHNR and CDR2 is FQNEAQ (reference sequence). The CDR3 consists of 16 residues. V lost 0 bases and J 3 bases, leaving 14 bases between the germline ends.

This chain links TRBV24-1 with TRBJ2-5; D uncertain. The CDR3 is made up of 13 amino acids. Trimming removed 5 bases at V and 5 bases at J, with 11 bases between. Germline CDR1 is KGHDR and CDR2 is SFDVKD. The CDR3 region is CATSAVGVETQYF. In nucleotides, the CDR3 is TGTGCCACCAGTGCCGTAGGAGTGGAGACCCAGTACTTC.

The rearrangement joins TRBV5-1 to TRBJ1-2; D may be TRBD1 (5 bases). This CDR3 comprises 13 residues. V shed 0 bases and J shed 6 bases, with 9 bases lying between them. In germline, CDR1 is SGHRS, CDR2 YFSETQ. CDR3 in amino acids: CASSLVPGHGYTF. The CDR3 DNA reads as TGCGCCAGCAGCTTGGTCCCAGGGCATGGCTACACCTTC.

This clonotype was counted only a few times. The chain joins TRBV20-1 to TRBJ1-4; possibly TRBD1 for D (5 bases). The CDR3 has 15 amino acids. Between the trimmed V and J ends, which lost 0 bases and 7 bases, there was a span of 15 bases. Germline values: CDR1 DFQATT, CDR2 SNEGSKA (reference sequence). CDR3 bases: TGCAGTGCTAGAGATCGGCGGGGACCGAGTGAAAAACTGTTTTTT. It encodes CSARDRRGPSEKLFF.

This clonotype has just a few counts. The rearrangement joins TRBV5-1 to TRBJ1-2; D uncertain. The germline CDR1 and CDR2 sequences are SGHRS and YFSETQ. The CDR3 is 16 residues long. The V end lost 4 bases, the J end lost 0 bases, and 16 bases lay between the germline ends. DNA of the CDR3: TGCGCCAGCAGCGATCTCCGAAGGCGACCTAACTATGGCTACACCTTC. It specifies CASSDLRRRPNYGYTF.

J is TRBJ2-1 and V is TRBV30; D is undetermined. The germline V gene encodes CDR1 GTSNPN and CDR2 SVGIG (reference sequence). The CDR3 is made up of 11 amino acids. V lost 2 bases to trimming and J lost 7 bases, with 6 bases between them. In DNA form, the CDR3 reads TGTGCCTGGAGTCGGCTAAATGAGCAGTTCTTC. It codes for CAWSRLNEQFF.

This clonotype has just one count. J is TRBJ2-7 and V is TRBV2; unclear D gene. CDR1 and CDR2 (germline): SNHLY, FYNNEI. V was trimmed by 3 bases and J by 5 bases, leaving 14 bases between them. This CDR3 spans 14 amino acids. The CDR3 region is CASSDGYSLNEQYF. DNA for the CDR3: TGTGCCAGCAGTGATGGGTACAGTTTGAACGAGCAGTACTTC.

The rearrangement uses TRBV12-3 or TRBV12-4 and TRBJ1-3; D unclear. Trimming took 6 bases from V and 8 from J, leaving 14 bases between them. The CDR3 length is 13 residues. The CDR3 sequence is CASRPGVGDTIYF. The CDR3 coding sequence is TGTGCCAGCAGACCCGGGGTCGGGGACACCATATATTTT.

This clonotype was found a few times. This chain links TRBV10-3 with TRBJ2-4, with 8 positions matching TRBD1. The CDR3 runs 13 residues. The ends lost 10 bases at V and 5 bases at J; junction bases unmatched: 7. Germline V CDR1 and CDR2: ENHRY, SYGVKD. CDR3 protein: CASRQGAENIQYF. For the CDR3, the DNA is TGTGCCAGTCGGCAGGGGGCAGAAAACATTCAGTACTTC.

V is TRBV11-2 and J is TRBJ2-5; D not resolved. The V gene lost 2 bases and the J gene lost 5 bases, with 9 bases spanning the gap. Germline V gives CDR1 SGHAT, CDR2 FQNNGV. The length of the CDR3 is 13 residues. The CDR3 DNA reads as TGTGCCAGCAGCTTATCAGTAATTGAGACCCAGTACTTC. It yields the protein CASSLSVIETQYF.